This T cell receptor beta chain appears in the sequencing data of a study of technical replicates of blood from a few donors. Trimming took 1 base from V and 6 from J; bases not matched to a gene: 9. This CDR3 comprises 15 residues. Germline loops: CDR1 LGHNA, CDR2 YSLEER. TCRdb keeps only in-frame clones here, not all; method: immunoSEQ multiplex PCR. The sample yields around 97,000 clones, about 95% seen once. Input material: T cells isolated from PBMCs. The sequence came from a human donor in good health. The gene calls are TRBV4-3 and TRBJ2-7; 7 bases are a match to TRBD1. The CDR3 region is CASSQVDRVPGEQYF. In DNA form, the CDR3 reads TGCGCCAGCAGCCAAGTAGACAGGGTCCCCGGCGAGCAGTACTTC.